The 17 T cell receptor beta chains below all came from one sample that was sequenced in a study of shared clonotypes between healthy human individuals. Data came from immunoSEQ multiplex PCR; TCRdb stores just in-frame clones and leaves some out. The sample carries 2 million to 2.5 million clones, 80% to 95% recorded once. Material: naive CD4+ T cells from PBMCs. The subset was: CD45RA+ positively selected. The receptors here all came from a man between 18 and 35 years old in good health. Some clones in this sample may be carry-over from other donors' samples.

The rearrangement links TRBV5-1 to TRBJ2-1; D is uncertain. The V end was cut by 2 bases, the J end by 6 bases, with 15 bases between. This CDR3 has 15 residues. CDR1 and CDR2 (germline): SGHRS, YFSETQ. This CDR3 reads CASSLSTGFVNEQFF. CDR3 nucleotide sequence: TGCGCCAGCAGCTTATCGACTGGGTTTGTCAATGAGCAGTTCTTC.

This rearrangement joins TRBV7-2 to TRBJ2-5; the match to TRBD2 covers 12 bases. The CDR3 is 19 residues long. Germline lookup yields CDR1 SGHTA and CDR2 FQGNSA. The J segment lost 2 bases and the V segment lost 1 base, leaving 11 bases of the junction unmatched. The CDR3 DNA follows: TGTGCCAGCAGCTTAGTCCCTAGCGGGAGGGCCCTAGATCAAGAGACCCAGTACTTC. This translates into CASSLVPSGRALDQETQYF.

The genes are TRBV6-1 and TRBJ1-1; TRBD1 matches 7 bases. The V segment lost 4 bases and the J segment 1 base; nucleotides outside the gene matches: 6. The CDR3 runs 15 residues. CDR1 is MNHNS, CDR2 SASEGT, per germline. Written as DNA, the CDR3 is TGTGCCAGCAGTGCCCAGGGGGGGAAGAACACTGAAGCTTTCTTT. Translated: CASSAQGGKNTEAFF.

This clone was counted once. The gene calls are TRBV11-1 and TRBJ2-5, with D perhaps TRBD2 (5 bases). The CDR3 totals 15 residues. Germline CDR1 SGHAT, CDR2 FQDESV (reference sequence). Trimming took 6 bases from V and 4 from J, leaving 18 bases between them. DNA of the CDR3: TGTGCCAGCAGTTCATCTCCGGGGTCTCTAGAGACCCAGTACTTC. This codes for CASSSSPGSLETQYF.

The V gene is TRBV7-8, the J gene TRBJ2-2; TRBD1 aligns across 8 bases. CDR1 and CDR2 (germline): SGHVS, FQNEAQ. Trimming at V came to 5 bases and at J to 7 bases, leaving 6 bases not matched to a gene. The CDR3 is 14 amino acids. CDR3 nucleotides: TGTGCCAGCAGCCTGGACAGGGCAATCGGGGAGCTGTTTTTT. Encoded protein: CASSLDRAIGELFF. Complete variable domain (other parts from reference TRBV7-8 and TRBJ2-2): GAGVSQSPRYKVAKRGQDVALRCDPISGHVSLFWYQQALGQGPEFLTYFQNEAQLDKSGLPSDRFFAERPEGSVSTLKIQRTQQEDSAVYLCASSLDRAIGELFFGEGSRLTVL.

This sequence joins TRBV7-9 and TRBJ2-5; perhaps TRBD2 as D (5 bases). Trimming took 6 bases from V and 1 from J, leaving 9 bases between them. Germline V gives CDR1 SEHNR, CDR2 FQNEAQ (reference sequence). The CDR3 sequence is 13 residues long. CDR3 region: CASRGSTQETQYF. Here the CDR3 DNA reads TGTGCCAGCAGAGGGAGTACCCAAGAGACCCAGTACTTC.

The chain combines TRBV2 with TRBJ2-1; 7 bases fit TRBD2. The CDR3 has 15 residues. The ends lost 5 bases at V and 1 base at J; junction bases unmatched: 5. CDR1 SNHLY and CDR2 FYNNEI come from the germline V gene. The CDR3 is CASSYSGGSYNEQFF. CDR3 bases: TGTGCCAGCAGTTATTCGGGGGGATCCTACAATGAGCAGTTCTTC.

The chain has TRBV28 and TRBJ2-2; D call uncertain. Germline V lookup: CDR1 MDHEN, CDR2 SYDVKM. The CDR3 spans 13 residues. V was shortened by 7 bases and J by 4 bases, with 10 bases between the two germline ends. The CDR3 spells CASNPPGTGELFF. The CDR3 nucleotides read TGTGCCAGCAACCCGCCCGGCACCGGGGAGCTGTTTTTT.

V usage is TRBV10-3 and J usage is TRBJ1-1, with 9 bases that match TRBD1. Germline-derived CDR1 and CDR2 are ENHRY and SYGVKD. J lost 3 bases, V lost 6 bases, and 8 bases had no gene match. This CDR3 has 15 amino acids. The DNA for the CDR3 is TGTGCCATCAGGGGGACAGGGAGGATCGACACTGAAGCTTTCTTT. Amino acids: CAIRGTGRIDTEAFF.

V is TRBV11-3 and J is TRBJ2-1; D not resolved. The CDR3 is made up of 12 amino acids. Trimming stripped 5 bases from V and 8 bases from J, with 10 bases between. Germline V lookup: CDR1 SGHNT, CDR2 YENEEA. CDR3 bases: TGTGCCAGCAGCATGGGGTCCGATGAGCAGTTCTTC. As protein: CASSMGSDEQFF.

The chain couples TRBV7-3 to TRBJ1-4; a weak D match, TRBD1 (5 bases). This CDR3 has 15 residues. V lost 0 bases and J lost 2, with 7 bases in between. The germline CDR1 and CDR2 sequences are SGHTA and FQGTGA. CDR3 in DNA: TGTGCCAGCAGCTTAACCGGGGGGACTAATGAAAAACTGTTTTTT. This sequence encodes CASSLTGGTNEKLFF.

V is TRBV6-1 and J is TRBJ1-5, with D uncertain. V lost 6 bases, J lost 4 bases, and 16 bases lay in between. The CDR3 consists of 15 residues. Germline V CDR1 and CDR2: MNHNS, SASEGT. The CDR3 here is CASRAYGVWNQPQHF. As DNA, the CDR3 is TGTGCCAGCAGGGCTTATGGGGTCTGGAATCAGCCCCAGCATTTT.

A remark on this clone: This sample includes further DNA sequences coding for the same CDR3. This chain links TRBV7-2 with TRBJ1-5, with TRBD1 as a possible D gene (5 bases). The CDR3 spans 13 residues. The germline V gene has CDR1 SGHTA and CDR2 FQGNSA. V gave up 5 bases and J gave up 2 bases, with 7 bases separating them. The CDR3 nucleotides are TGTGCCAGCAGCCTACAGGGCAATCAGCCCCAGCATTTT. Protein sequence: CASSLQGNQPQHF. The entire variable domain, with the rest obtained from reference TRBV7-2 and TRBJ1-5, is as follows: GAGVSQSPSNKVTEKGKDVELRCDPISGHTALYWYRQSLGQGLEFLIYFQGNSAPDKSGLPSDRFSAERTGGSVSTLTIQRTQQEDSAVYLCASSLQGNQPQHFGDGTRLSIL.

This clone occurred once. CDR3 amino acids: CASSLERGPSSYEQYF. CDR3 DNA sequence: TGTGCCAGCAGTTTAGAACGCGGACCGAGCTCCTACGAGCAGTACTTC. V and J are TRBV28 and TRBJ2-7; D uncertain. The CDR3 is 16 amino acids. The ends were cut back, 2 bases at V and 0 bases at J, with 14 bases in the middle. Germline V gives CDR1 MDHEN, CDR2 SYDVKM.

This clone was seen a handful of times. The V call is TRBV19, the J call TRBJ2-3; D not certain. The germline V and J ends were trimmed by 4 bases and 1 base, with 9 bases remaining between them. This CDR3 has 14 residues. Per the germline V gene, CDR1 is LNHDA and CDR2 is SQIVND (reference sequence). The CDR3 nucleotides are TGTGCCAGTAGTACACGCGTCGGCACAGATACGCAGTATTTT. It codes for CASSTRVGTDTQYF.

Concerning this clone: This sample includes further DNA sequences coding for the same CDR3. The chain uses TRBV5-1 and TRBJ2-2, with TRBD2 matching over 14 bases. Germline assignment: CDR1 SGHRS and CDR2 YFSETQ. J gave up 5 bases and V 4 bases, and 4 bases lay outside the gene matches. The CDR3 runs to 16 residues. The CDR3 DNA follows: TGCGCCAGCAGCCCCGGGACTAGCGGGAGAACCGGGGAGCTGTTTTTT. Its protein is CASSPGTSGRTGELFF.

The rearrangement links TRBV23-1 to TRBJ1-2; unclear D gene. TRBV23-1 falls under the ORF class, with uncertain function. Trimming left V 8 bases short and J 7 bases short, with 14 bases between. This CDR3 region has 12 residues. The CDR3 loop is CASVRHYGGYTF. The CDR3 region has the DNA TGCGCCAGCGTACGACATTACGGTGGCTACACCTTC.